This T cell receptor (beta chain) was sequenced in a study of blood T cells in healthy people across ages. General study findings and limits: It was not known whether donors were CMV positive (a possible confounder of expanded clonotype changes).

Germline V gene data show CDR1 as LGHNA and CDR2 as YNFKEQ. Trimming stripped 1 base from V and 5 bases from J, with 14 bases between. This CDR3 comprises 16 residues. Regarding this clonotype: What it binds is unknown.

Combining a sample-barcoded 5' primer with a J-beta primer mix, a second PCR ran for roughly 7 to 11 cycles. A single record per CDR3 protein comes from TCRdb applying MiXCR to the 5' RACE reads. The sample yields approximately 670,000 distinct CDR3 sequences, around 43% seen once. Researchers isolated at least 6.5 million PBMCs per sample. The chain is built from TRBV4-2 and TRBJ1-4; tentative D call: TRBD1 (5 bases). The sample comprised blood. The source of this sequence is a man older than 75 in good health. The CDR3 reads CASSQGATAGNEKLFF. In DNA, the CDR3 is TGTGCCAGCAGCCAAGGTGCGACAGCGGGAAATGAAAAACTGTTTTTT.